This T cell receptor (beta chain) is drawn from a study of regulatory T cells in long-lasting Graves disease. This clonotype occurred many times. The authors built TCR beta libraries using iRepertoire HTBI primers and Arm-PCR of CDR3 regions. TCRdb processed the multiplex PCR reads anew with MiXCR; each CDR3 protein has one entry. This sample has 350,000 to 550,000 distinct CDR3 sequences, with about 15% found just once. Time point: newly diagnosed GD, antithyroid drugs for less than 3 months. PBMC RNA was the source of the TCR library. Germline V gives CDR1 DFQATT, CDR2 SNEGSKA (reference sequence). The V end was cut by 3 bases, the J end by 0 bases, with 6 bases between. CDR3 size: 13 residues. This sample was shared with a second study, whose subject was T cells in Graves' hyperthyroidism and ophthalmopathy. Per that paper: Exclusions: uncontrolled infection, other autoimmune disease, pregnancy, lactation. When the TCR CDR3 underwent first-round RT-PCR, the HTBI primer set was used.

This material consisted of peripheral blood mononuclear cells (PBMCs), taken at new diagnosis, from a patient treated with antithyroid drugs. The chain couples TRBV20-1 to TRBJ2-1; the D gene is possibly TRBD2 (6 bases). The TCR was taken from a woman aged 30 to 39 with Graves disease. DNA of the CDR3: TGCAGTGCTAGCGGGGGCTCCTACAATGAGCAGTTCTTC. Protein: CSASGGSYNEQFF.